This passage covers 20 T cell receptor beta chains from one sample sequenced in a study of human T cells and chemical hapten exposure. Within the library, unique molecular identifiers were attached to each individual cDNA molecule. MiXCR, applied by TCRdb to the reads, yields one record per CDR3 protein. The sample has roughly 2,500 distinct CDR3 sequences, 55% seen once. The treatment: therapeutic diphenylcyclopropenone sensitization with weekly scalp DPC. The specimen was whole blood, collected before DPC sensitization or 2, 6, or about 24 weeks after (not recorded which). Every receptor here comes from an adult with alopecia areata. Some clones in this sample may be carry-over from other donors' samples. This table probably holds off-target reads from a library built for another chain.

V is TRBV7-9 and J is TRBJ2-7; the match to TRBD2 covers 9 bases. Losses at the gene ends were 0 bases for V and 5 bases for J; bases not matched to a gene: 5. This CDR3 spans 15 amino acids. Germline lookup yields CDR1 SEHNR and CDR2 FQNEAQ (reference sequence). CDR3 protein: CASSLAGSGRNEQYF. The CDR3 region has the DNA TGTGCCAGCAGCTTAGCTGGGAGCGGGAGGAACGAGCAGTACTTC.

The rearrangement uses TRBV7-9 and TRBJ2-2; TRBD1 aligns across 10 bases. The CDR3 sequence is 16 residues long. J gave up 2 bases and V 5 bases, and 5 bases lay outside the gene matches. Germline V lookup: CDR1 SEHNR, CDR2 FQNEAQ (reference sequence). CDR3 bases: TGTGCCAGCAGCCTGCGGACAGGGGGTAACACCGGGGAGCTGTTTTTT. It encodes CASSLRTGGNTGELFF.

The chain combines TRBV3-1 with TRBJ1-2; unclear D gene. V was cut by 1 base and J by 4 bases, with 10 bases left in between. Germline CDR1 and CDR2: LGHDT and YNNKEL (reference sequence). The CDR3 loop spans 14 amino acids. As DNA, the CDR3 is TGTGCCAGCAGCCAAGGGGGTCAGATCTATGGCTACACCTTC. Amino acids: CASSQGGQIYGYTF. The variable domain in full, completed from reference TRBV3-1 and TRBJ1-2, reads DTAVSQTPKYLVTQMGNDKSIKCEQNLGHDTMYWYKQDSKKFLKIMFSYNNKELIINETVPNRFSPKSPDKAHLNLHINSLELGDSAVYFCASSQGGQIYGYTFGSGTRLTVV.

This clonotype has just one count. The chain uses TRBV7-6 and TRBJ2-1; unclear D gene. From germline, CDR1 is SGHVS and CDR2 FNYEAQ. V was clipped by 5 bases and J by 0 bases, with 11 bases between them. The CDR3 is 15 amino acids. CDR3 region: CASSRLPSSYNEQFF. The CDR3 DNA is TGTGCCAGCAGCCGACTTCCGAGCTCCTACAATGAGCAGTTCTTC. Variable domain in full (rest from reference TRBV7-6 and TRBJ2-1): GAGVSQSPRYKVTKRGQDVALRCDPISGHVSLYWYRQALGQGPEFLTYFNYEAQQDKSGLPNDRFSAERPEGSISTLTIQRTEQRDSAMYRCASSRLPSSYNEQFFGPGTRLTVL.

The chain recombines TRBV29-1 with TRBJ2-4; D remains unclear. The V end was cut by 4 bases, the J end by 7 bases, with 8 bases between. The germline CDR1 and CDR2 sequences are SQVTM and ANQGSEA. This CDR3 spans 11 amino acids. This CDR3 is CSVGAPNIQYF. In nucleotides, the CDR3 is TGCAGCGTTGGTGCCCCGAACATTCAGTACTTC.

V usage is TRBV20-1 and J usage is TRBJ2-5; D is undetermined. The CDR3 length is 13 residues. Germline V gene lookup returns CDR1 DFQATT and CDR2 SNEGSKA (reference sequence). The ends were cut back, 4 bases at V and 7 bases at J, with 16 bases in the middle. The CDR3 nucleotides read TGCAGTGCTAAAGAGGCCCTCCGGTGGACCCAGTACTTC. Its protein is CSAKEALRWTQYF.

The rearrangement uses TRBV29-1 and TRBJ2-5; TRBD1 matches 10 bases. The V gene's germline CDR1 is SQVTM and CDR2 ANQGSEA. J gave up 5 bases and V 7 bases, and 10 bases lay outside the gene matches. This CDR3 region has 14 residues. The DNA of the CDR3 is TGCAGCGGAAACCGCCGGGACAGGGGTGAGACCCAGTACTTC. This codes for CSGNRRDRGETQYF.

The chain employs TRBV5-1 and TRBJ2-5, with D possibly matching TRBD1 (5 bases). V was pared by 6 bases and J by 2 bases, with 14 bases between. Germline lookup yields CDR1 SGHRS and CDR2 YFSETQ. The CDR3 loop spans 14 amino acids. The CDR3 nucleotides are TGCGCCAGCAAAAAGGGCAGGGATCAAGAGACCCAGTACTTC. Protein: CASKKGRDQETQYF.

The chain is built from TRBV2 and TRBJ2-3, with unresolved D. V shed 6 bases and J shed 2 bases, with 3 bases lying between them. Germline CDR1 SNHLY, CDR2 FYNNEI. CDR3 length equals 11 residues. The CDR3 reads CASSLTDTQYF. The CDR3 nucleotides read TGTGCCAGCAGCCTCACAGATACGCAGTATTTT.

The V call is TRBV5-1, the J call TRBJ1-3; tentative D call: TRBD1 (5 bases). Trimming removed 7 bases at V and 4 bases at J, with 9 bases between. Germline V gene data show CDR1 as SGHRS and CDR2 as YFSETQ. The length of the CDR3 is 12 residues. CDR3 sequence reads: CASGGSGNTIYF. The DNA for the CDR3 is TGCGCCAGCGGGGGGTCAGGAAACACCATATATTTT.

The rearrangement links TRBV7-2 to TRBJ2-1; 11 bases map to TRBD2. This CDR3 contains 15 residues. J was trimmed by 8 bases and V by 0 bases; bases with no gene match: 3. Germline-derived CDR1 and CDR2 are SGHTA and FQGNSA. For the CDR3, the DNA is TGTGCCAGCAGCTTAGCCCTAGCGGGAGGTGATGAGCAGTTCTTC. Residues: CASSLALAGGDEQFF.

This chain joins TRBV18 and TRBJ2-1; 11 bases fit TRBD2. After removal of 3 bases from V and 7 bases from J, the junction contained 5 bases not matched to a gene. The CDR3 covers 15 residues. Germline V gene data show CDR1 as KGHSH and CDR2 as LQKENI. This CDR3 is CASSPSSGRGNEQFF. For the CDR3, the DNA is TGTGCCAGCTCACCGAGTAGCGGGAGGGGGAATGAGCAGTTCTTC.

V is TRBV5-1 and J is TRBJ2-7; TRBD1 matches 7 bases. This CDR3 is 11 amino acids long. In germline, CDR1 is SGHRS, CDR2 YFSETQ. Losses at the gene ends were 5 bases for V and 5 bases for J; bases not matched to a gene: 1. In DNA form, the CDR3 reads TGCGCCAGCAGGACAGGGAACGAGCAGTACTTC. Encoded protein: CASRTGNEQYF.

The DNA of the CDR3 is TGTGCCAGCAGCCCTTGGGCCGCGATGAACACCGGGGAGCTGTTTTTT. Amino acids: CASSPWAAMNTGELFF. The genes are TRBV7-8 and TRBJ2-2; D gene ambiguous. The CDR3 is made up of 16 amino acids. V lost 5 bases and J 1 base, leaving 14 bases between the germline ends. CDR1 is SGHVS, CDR2 FQNEAQ, per germline.

This clonotype was detected only a few times. This rearrangement joins TRBV6-2 or TRBV6-3 to TRBJ2-5, with D uncertain. This CDR3 contains 13 residues. Germline-derived CDR1 and CDR2 are MNHEY and SVGEGT. V lost 2 bases and J 2 bases, leaving 6 bases between the germline ends. DNA of the CDR3: TGTGCCAGCAGTTACGACAAGCAAGAGACCCAGTACTTC. This codes for CASSYDKQETQYF.

This chain connects TRBV20-1 to TRBJ2-5; TRBD2 matches 9 bases. Germline CDR1 DFQATT, CDR2 SNEGSKA (reference sequence). The V gene end was trimmed by 1 base and the J gene end by 7 bases; junction bases not matched to a gene: 10. The CDR3 covers 15 residues. The CDR3 DNA is TGCAGTGCTAGAGCCCTGACTAGCGGAGATGGGACCCAGTACTTC. This encodes CSARALTSGDGTQYF.

The chain has TRBV6-2 or TRBV6-3 and TRBJ2-3; D is perhaps TRBD1 (6 bases). The CDR3 loop spans 14 amino acids. The germline V gene has CDR1 MNHEY and CDR2 SVGEGT. V was clipped by 4 bases and J by 4 bases, with 12 bases between them. The CDR3 coding sequence is TGTGCCAGCAGTTTGGAAACAGGGTCAGATACGCAGTATTTT. Amino acid sequence: CASSLETGSDTQYF.

This chain uses TRBV12-3 or TRBV12-4 with TRBJ2-7; D is possibly TRBD2 (6 bases). CDR3 length: 12 amino acids. The V gene lost 3 bases and the J gene lost 5 bases, with 8 bases spanning the gap. In DNA, the CDR3 is TGTGCCAGCAGTTTCTGGGAGGACGAGCAGTACTTC. As protein: CASSFWEDEQYF.

By share, this clonotype ranks as large. This chain joins TRBV20-1 and TRBJ2-7; TRBD2 aligns across 9 bases. The CDR3 runs 14 residues. In germline, CDR1 is DFQATT, CDR2 SNEGSKA (reference sequence). Trimming cost V 6 bases and J 1 base; bases outside gene matches: 7. The chain's CDR3 is CSANSGSSSYEQYF. DNA for the CDR3: TGCAGTGCCAATAGCGGGAGCAGTTCCTACGAGCAGTACTTC.

The V gene is TRBV20-1, the J gene TRBJ2-7; 8 positions match TRBD2. In germline, CDR1 is DFQATT, CDR2 SNEGSKA (reference sequence). Trimming at V came to 4 bases and at J to 2 bases, leaving 7 bases not matched to a gene. The CDR3 has 14 residues. The CDR3 loop is CSATNPGLAYEQYF. In nucleotides, the CDR3 is TGCAGTGCTACGAATCCGGGACTAGCCTACGAGCAGTACTTC.